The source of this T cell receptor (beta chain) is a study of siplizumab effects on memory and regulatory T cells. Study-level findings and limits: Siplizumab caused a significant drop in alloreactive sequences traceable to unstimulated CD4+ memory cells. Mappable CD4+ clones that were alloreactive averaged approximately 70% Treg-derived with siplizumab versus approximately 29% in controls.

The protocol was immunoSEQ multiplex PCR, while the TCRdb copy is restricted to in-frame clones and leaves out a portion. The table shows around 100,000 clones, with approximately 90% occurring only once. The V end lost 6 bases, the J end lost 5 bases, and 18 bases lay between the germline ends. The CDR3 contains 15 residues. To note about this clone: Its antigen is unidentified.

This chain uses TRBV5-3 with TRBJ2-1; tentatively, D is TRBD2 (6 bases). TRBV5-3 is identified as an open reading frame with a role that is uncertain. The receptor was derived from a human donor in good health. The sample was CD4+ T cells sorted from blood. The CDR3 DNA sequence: TGTGCCAGAACCACCCCTAGCGCGTCTAACAATGAGCAGTTCTTC. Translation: CARTTPSASNNEQFF.